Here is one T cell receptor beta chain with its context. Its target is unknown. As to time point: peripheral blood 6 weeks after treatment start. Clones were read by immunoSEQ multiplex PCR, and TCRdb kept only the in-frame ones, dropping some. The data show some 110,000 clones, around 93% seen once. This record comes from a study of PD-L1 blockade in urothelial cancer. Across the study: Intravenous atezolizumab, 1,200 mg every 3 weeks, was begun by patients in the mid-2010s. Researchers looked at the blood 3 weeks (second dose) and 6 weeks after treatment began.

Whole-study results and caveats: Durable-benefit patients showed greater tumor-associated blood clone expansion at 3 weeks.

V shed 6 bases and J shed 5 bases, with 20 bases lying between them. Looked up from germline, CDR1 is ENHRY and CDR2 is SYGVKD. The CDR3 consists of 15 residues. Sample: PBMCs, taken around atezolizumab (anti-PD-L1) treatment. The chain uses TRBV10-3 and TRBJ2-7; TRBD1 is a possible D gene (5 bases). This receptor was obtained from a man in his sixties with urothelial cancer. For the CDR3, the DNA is TGTGCCATCAGCGACAGAAAACCAGGGTTCGACGAGCAGTACTTC. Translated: CAISDRKPGFDEQYF.